This TCR beta chain was observed in a study of T cells of healthy individuals. CDR3 length equals 16 residues. After removal of 4 bases from V and 6 bases from J, the junction contained 15 bases not matched to a gene. Germline CDR1 LGHNA, CDR2 YNFKEQ. TCRdb processed the 5' RACE reads anew with MiXCR; each CDR3 protein has one entry. This table has some 69,000 distinct CDR3 sequences, around 15% appearing once. The sequence was collected from a human donor in good health. V usage is TRBV4-2 and J usage is TRBJ2-7; 7 bases are a match to TRBD1. The CDR3 is CASSLQGAARGSEQYF. In nucleotides, the CDR3 is TGTGCCAGCAGCCTCCAAGGGGCCGCCAGGGGGTCCGAGCAGTACTTC.